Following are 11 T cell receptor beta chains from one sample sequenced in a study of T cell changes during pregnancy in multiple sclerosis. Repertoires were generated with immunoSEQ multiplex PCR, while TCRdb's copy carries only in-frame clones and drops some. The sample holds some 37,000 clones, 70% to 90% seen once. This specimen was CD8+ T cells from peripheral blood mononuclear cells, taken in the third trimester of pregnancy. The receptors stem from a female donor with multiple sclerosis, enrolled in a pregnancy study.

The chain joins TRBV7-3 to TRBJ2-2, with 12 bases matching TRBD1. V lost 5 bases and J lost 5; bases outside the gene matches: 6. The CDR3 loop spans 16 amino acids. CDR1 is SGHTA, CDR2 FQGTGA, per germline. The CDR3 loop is CASSARDRGPTGELFF. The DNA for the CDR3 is TGTGCCAGCAGCGCCCGGGACAGGGGGCCTACCGGGGAGCTGTTTTTT.

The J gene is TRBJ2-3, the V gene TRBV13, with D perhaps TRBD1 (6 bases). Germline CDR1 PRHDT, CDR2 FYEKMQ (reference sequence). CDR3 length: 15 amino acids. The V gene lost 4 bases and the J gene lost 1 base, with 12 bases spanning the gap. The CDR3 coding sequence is TGTGCCAGCAGCTCGACAGGAGATGGCACAGATACGCAGTATTTT. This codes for CASSSTGDGTDTQYF.

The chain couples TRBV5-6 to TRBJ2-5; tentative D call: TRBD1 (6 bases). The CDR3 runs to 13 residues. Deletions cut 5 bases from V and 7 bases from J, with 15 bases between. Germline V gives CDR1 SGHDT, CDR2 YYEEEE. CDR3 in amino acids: CASRLGTIRTQYF. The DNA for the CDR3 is TGTGCCAGCAGGCTGGGGACAATTAGGACCCAGTACTTC.

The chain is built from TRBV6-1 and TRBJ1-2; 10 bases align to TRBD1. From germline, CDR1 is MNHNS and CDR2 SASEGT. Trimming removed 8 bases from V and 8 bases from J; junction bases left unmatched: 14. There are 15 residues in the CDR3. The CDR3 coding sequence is TGTGCCAGCGAAGAAACCGGGACAGGGGCTCGCGGCTACACCTTC. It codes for CASEETGTGARGYTF.

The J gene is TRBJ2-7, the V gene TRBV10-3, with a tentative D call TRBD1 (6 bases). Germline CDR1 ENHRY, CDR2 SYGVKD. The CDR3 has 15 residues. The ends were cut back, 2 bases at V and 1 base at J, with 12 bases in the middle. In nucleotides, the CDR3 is TGTGCCATCAGTGAGCCTATAAGGGGGTCCTACGAGCAGTACTTC. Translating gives CAISEPIRGSYEQYF.

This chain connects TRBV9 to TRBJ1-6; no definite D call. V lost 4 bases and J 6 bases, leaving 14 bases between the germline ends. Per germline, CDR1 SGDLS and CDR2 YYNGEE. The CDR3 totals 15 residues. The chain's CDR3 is CASSPREGLNSPLHF. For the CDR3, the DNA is TGTGCCAGCAGCCCCCGGGAGGGCCTTAATTCACCCCTCCACTTT.

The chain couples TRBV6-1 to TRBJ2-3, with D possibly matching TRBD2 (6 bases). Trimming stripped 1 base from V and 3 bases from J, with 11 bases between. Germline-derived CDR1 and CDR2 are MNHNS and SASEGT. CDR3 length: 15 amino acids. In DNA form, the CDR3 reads TGTGCCAGCAGTGAAGAACTAGCAGAGACAGATACGCAGTATTTT. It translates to CASSEELAETDTQYF.

This CDR3 reads CASSFGFNGWETQYF. DNA for the CDR3: TGTGCCAGCAGCTTCGGGTTTAACGGGTGGGAGACCCAGTACTTC. The J gene is TRBJ2-5, the V gene TRBV7-9; no clear D gene. The germline gives CDR1 SEHNR, CDR2 FQNEAQ (reference sequence). Trimming took off 3 bases at V and 5 bases at J, with 16 bases between the two ends. The CDR3 is 15 amino acids. Variable domain in full (rest from reference TRBV7-9 and TRBJ2-5): DTGVSQNPRHKITKRGQNVTFRCDPISEHNRLYWYRQTLGQGPEFLTYFQNEAQLEKSRLLSDRFSAERPKGSFSTLEIQRTEQGDSAMYLCASSFGFNGWETQYFGPGTRLLVL.

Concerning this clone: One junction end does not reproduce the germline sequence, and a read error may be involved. CDR3 loop: CASSQDQPSEPYEQYF. The CDR3 DNA reads as TGTGCCAGCAGCCAAGATCAGCCTAGCGAGCCCTACGAGCAGTACTTC. The J gene is TRBJ2-7, the V gene TRBV4-1; maybe TRBD2 (6 bases). The CDR3 loop spans 16 amino acids. Germline-derived CDR1 and CDR2 are MGHRA and YSYEKL.

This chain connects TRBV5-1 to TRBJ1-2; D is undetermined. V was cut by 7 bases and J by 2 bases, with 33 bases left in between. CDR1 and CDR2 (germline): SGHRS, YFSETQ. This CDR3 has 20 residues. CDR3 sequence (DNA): TGCGCCAGCGGCCCGGCATCTCCCCCTTATCGCGTCAGCGAAAACTATGGCTACACCTTC. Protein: CASGPASPPYRVSENYGYTF.

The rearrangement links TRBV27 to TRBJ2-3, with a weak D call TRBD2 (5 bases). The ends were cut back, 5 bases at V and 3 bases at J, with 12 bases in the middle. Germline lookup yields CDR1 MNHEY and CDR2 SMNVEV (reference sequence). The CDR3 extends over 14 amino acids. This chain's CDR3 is CASSPVWETDTQYF. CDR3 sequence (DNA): TGTGCCAGCAGTCCCGTTTGGGAGACAGATACGCAGTATTTT.